This T cell receptor beta chain was identified in a study of blood T cell repertoires in COVID-19. On the study more broadly: There were acute and convalescent COVID-19 samples, and they came from the United States, Italy and Spain. From T cells, B-cell-depleted T cells, or PBMCs came the material, which was cDNA or gDNA.

Source study methods: Estimation of nucleated cell counts was performed using reference gene primer amplification. The data were produced by immunoSEQ multiplex PCR, yet TCRdb's version contains in-frame clones alone and is incomplete. V and J calls and clone size are given by that table; D and trimming were obtained from the DNA. This table has some 80,000 clones, roughly 87% appearing once. CDR3 size: 16 residues. V was shortened by 0 bases and J by 5 bases, with 15 bases between the two germline ends. CDR1 is SGDLS and CDR2 is YYNGEE in the germline V gene. Specimen: peripheral blood. This receptor was obtained from a man aged 80 or over with acute or convalescent COVID-19. The V gene is TRBV9, the J gene TRBJ1-5; possibly TRBD1 for D (6 bases). The CDR3, as DNA: TGTGCCAGCAGCGTAGCAGGGGACCGCCGTGATCAGCCCCAGCATTTT. Its translation is CASSVAGDRRDQPQHF.